A selection of T cell receptor beta chains follows, all from one sample in a study of OX40 agonist ivuxolimab in advanced cancers. The assay was immunoSEQ multiplex PCR, and TCRdb's table has in-frame clones only and misses some. The profile covers 41,000 or so clones, with around 85% appearing a single time and roughly 39% taken by the ten largest. The source material was CD4+ or CD8+ T cells sorted from blood, sampled in a trial of the OX40 agonist ivuxolimab. These TCRs come from an adult with an advanced solid tumor such as melanoma, head and neck, liver or kidney cancer. CDR3s include the opening cysteine and the closing phenylalanine or tryptophan. A D gene is named only where the DNA matches it firmly. Expanded clones get a size class; other rows say once, few or many, or leave the size out.

clone size | D gene | V gene | CDR3 protein
- | - | TRBV4-1 | CASSQGQLGNYEQFF
- | - | TRBV10-3 | CAISRLEQGTHNEQFF
- | - | TRBV27 | CASSFEGWNQPQHF
- | - | TRBV7-2 | CASSLMTDLPPQHF
- | - | TRBV11-2 | CASSPEQLLTTDTQYF
- | - | TRBV11-3 | CASSLVKGFNTGELFF
- | TRBD2 | TRBV19 | CASRLQTSGNTGELFF
- | - | TRBV27 | CASSLKGGSTDTQYF
- | TRBD2 | TRBV5-4 | CASSLTSGRFSEQYF
- | TRBD1 | TRBV6-6 | CASSLRTDRAEAFF
- | TRBD2 | TRBV5-1 | CASSFLAGPQETQYF
- | TRBD1 | TRBV14 | CASRRTGDTGELFF
- | TRBD2 | TRBV6-5 | CACNFGGSFGNEQFF
- | - | TRBV4-1 | CASSQDGRGSYGYTF
- | - | TRBV11-2 | CASSPRWGGGNTIYF
- | - | TRBV28 | CASSSGAYGYTF
- | - | TRBV18 | CASSRTHNQPQHF
- | - | TRBV21-1 | CASSKLVSNEQFF
- | TRBD2 | TRBV10-2 | CASRREGDNEQFF
- | - | TRBV6-1 | CASSRDGNNQPQHF
- | TRBD2 | TRBV30 | CASGLAGTDTQYF
- | - | TRBV9 | CASSWREEIDTQYF
- | - | TRBV7-6 | CASSSLSKADTQYF
- | - | TRBV7-9 | CASSLAGRAYEQYF
once | TRBD2 | TRBV30 | CAWSVVRLAGEETQYF
once | TRBD1 | TRBV5-4 | CASSLQGPTNEKLFF
- | TRBD1 | TRBV18 | CASSKDRAGADTQYF
- | - | TRBV7-9 | CASSRSGGTYEQYF
- | - | TRBV10-3 | CAISEGTPEAFF
- | - | TRBV5-8 | CASSFSVSGSLYGYTF
- | - | TRBV5-1 | CASSLSGRDDSGYTF
few | TRBD2 | TRBV4-1 | CASSEMGLAGGDEQFF
- | TRBD1 | TRBV18 | CASSPQGAVMDTEAFF
- | - | TRBV2 | CASSPPTGITGELFF
once | TRBD2 | TRBV5-1 | CATARWEGETQYF
- | TRBD1 | TRBV18 | CASSPQLEGAEGYTF
- | - | TRBV5-1 | CASSLGQFPGELFF
- | TRBD1 | TRBV5-1 | CASSLEGAHYNEQFF
- | - | TRBV10-1 | CASSEDSYGYTF